This entry features one T cell receptor (beta chain) sequence. This clone has just one count. It lacks a known antigen. No base quality information exists; no much larger clone differs at one position. The entry originates in a study of T cell responses to AZD1222 COVID-19 vaccine (dated by TCRdb to the early 2020s). As for the study more broadly: AZD1222 recipients whose second dose came at about 4 weeks and those whose second dose came at about 12 weeks were combined into one group, since spike-specific TCR depth and breadth did not differ between the two schedules. A total of under 250 trial participants underwent TCR sequencing, of whom 200 to 220 had received two doses of AZD1222 and approximately 26 had received two doses of the MenACWY control vaccine. Trial participants were enrolled by age into 18-55, 56-69 and 70-plus year subgroups, with about 150, 27 and 61 TCR-sequenced participants respectively. Overall results and qualifications from the work: Conclusions about previously exposed vaccinees are limited because only 6 or 7 AZD1222 recipients were SARS-CoV-2 seropositive at baseline. Spike-specific TCR breadth and depth rose significantly after two AZD1222 doses compared with day 0 and with MenACWY recipients. The vaccine-associated CD4 TCRs covered the entire spike protein, and the dominant responses fell in regions 160-218 and 743-854. Epitopes outside the regions mutated in the B.1.351 and B.1.1.7 variants were reportedly recognized by nearly half of the unique spike-specific TCRs. Participants were mostly white British and included more females than males, and it was suggested by the authors that clonal diversity may have been underestimated. Because no samples from the day 14 peak response were available, repertoires could be characterized only after the peak T cell response. The 56-69-year group was small, and its depth increase did not reach significance, likely because of low power.

The time point label here, explained by the study, means: baseline before first vaccination. Samples from vaccinated people were obtained from the UK trials COV001 and COV002, which included a single-blind randomized controlled phase 2/3 trial of AZD1222 (ChAdOx1 nCoV-19) in healthy adults. Trial participant PBMC samples were collected at day 0 and day 28 after the second dose for TCRbeta chain sequencing. The V end loses 3 bases and the J end loses 5 bases, and a stretch of 16 bases separates them. Looking up the germline V gene (reference sequence) yields CDR1 LNHDA and CDR2 SQIVND. The CDR3 has 15 amino acids, counting the end cysteine and phenylalanine. The retained sequence is limited to the CDR3, 45 bases, with the frame set at the first base. The CDR3 regions of human TCRbeta chains were analyzed by immunosequencing. The study's own analysis went as follows. TCRs in the repertoires were compared against a reference library of SARS-CoV-2-specific TCRs that had been generated with the MIRA antigen-specificity platform. Breadth was defined as the fraction of unique TCRs that were SARS-CoV-2-associated. Depth was defined as the fraction of total T cells that were SARS-CoV-2-associated. Using the MIRA data, every spike-specific TCR was mapped to the spike region that the TCR reacted to and assigned to either a CD4 or a CD8 class. Log10-transformed breadth and depth values were compared by one-way ANOVA with Sidak's multiple comparisons tests. Here the immuneACCESS table is served through TCRdb, limited to in-frame sequences with V and J called. Missing clones are a known gap in these copies; in checked studies unresolved V genes cover under half, and the rest lacks a known reason. V and J calls and clone size are as listed in that table; D and trimming were resolved from the DNA. The sample table shows 95,000 to 150,000 clones, and roughly 92% are seen once. The leading ten clones occupy approximately 1.7% of the sample.

This chain joins TRBV19 to TRBJ1-2; there is no confident call for the D gene. The sequencing used peripheral blood, collected on day 0 of AZD1222 vaccination. The receptor's source is an adult in good health. The CDR3 region has the sequence CASSMPPTELYGYTF. The DNA reads TGTGCCAGTAGTATGCCCCCCACGGAACTTTATGGCTACACCTTC.